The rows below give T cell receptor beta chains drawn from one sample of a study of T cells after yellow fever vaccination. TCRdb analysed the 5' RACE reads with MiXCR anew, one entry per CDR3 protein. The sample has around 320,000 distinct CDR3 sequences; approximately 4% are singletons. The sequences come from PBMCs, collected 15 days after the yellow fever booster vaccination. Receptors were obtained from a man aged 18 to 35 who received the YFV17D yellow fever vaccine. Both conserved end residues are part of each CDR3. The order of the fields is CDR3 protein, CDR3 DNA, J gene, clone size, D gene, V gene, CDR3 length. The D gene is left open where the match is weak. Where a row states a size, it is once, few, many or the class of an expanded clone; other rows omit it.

CDR3: CSASVYLDLAKNIQYF
DNA: TGCAGTGCTAGTGTCTATCTCGACCTAGCCAAAAACATTCAGTACTTC
J: TRBJ2-4
size: many
D: -
V: TRBV20-1
length: 16

CDR3: CAWSVGQKTQYF
DNA: TGTGCCTGGAGTGTAGGCCAGAAGACCCAGTACTTC
J: TRBJ2-5
size: -
D: -
V: TRBV30
length: 12

CDR3: CASSSLLALAVPYQETQYF
DNA: TGTGCCAGCAGTTCCCTCCTCGCCCTAGCGGTTCCTTACCAAGAGACCCAGTACTTC
J: TRBJ2-5
size: many
D: TRBD2
V: TRBV28
length: 19

CDR3: CSGRQGENTEAFF
DNA: TGCAGCGGAAGACAGGGTGAGAACACTGAAGCTTTCTTT
J: TRBJ1-1
size: few
D: TRBD1
V: TRBV29-1
length: 13

CDR3: CASSPPRQTAKNIQYF
DNA: TGTGCCAGCAGCCCACCAAGACAAACAGCCAAAAACATTCAGTACTTC
J: TRBJ2-4
size: many
D: -
V: TRBV7-8
length: 16

CDR3: CASSLVAAQSNQPQHF
DNA: TGTGCCAGCAGCTTAGTGGCGGCACAAAGCAATCAGCCCCAGCATTTT
J: TRBJ1-5
size: many
D: -
V: TRBV7-2
length: 16

CDR3: CASRLTTGEAQPQHF
DNA: TGCGCCAGCAGACTAACGACAGGGGAGGCTCAGCCCCAGCATTTT
J: TRBJ1-5
size: few
D: TRBD1
V: TRBV5-1
length: 15

CDR3: CASTGDSVTQPQHF
DNA: TGTGCCAGCACCGGGGACAGTGTTACTCAGCCCCAGCATTTT
J: TRBJ1-5
size: -
D: TRBD1
V: TRBV6-6
length: 14

CDR3: CASSLWGRVNTEAFF
DNA: TGTGCCAGCAGTTTATGGGGACGGGTGAACACTGAAGCTTTCTTT
J: TRBJ1-1
size: -
D: -
V: TRBV27
length: 15

CDR3: CASGLGSGTQYF
DNA: TGTGCCAGCGGACTAGGATCGGGTACGCAGTATTTT
J: TRBJ2-3
size: many
D: TRBD2
V: TRBV3-1
length: 12

CDR3: CASSLGWARVSNEQFF
DNA: TGTGCCAGCAGCTTAGGGTGGGCCCGGGTGTCCAATGAGCAGTTCTTC
J: TRBJ2-1
size: many
D: -
V: TRBV11-2
length: 16

CDR3: CSASFPPGGYGEQFF
DNA: TGCAGTGCCAGCTTCCCGCCAGGGGGCTATGGTGAGCAGTTCTTC
J: TRBJ2-1
size: -
D: TRBD1
V: TRBV20-1
length: 15

CDR3: CASSPNRVVSDTQYF
DNA: TGTGCCAGCAGCCCGAACAGGGTTGTTTCAGATACGCAGTATTTT
J: TRBJ2-3
size: -
D: -
V: TRBV7-2
length: 15

CDR3: CASSGRQGNYGYTF
DNA: TGTGCCAGCAGCGGTCGGCAGGGGAACTATGGCTACACCTTC
J: TRBJ1-2
size: -
D: -
V: TRBV7-9
length: 14

CDR3: CASGYQFF
DNA: TGTGCCAGCGGGTACCAGTTCTTC
J: TRBJ2-1
size: many
D: -
V: TRBV7-2
length: 8

CDR3: CASSPGIAFEQFF
DNA: TGCGCCAGCAGCCCCGGGATAGCCTTTGAGCAGTTCTTC
J: TRBJ2-1
size: many
D: -
V: TRBV4-3
length: 13

CDR3: CASSLKGWNEQFF
DNA: TGTGCCAGCAGTTTGAAGGGTTGGAATGAGCAGTTCTTC
J: TRBJ2-1
size: few
D: -
V: TRBV27
length: 13

CDR3: CASQGSAYEQYF
DNA: TGTGCCAGCCAGGGCTCTGCCTACGAGCAGTACTTC
J: TRBJ2-7
size: many
D: -
V: TRBV6-2/TRBV6-3
length: 12